This entry is about one T cell receptor beta chain. The antigen is not known. Both 60 Vbeta primers and 13 Jbeta primers went into the PCR. Method: immunoSEQ multiplex PCR; TCRdb's copy keeps in-frame clones and lacks some. The sample carries approximately 80,000 clones, roughly 73% recorded once. V shed 1 base and J 2 bases; nucleotides not matched to a gene: 7. Per the germline V gene, CDR1 is SGHNT and CDR2 is YYREEE (reference sequence). This CDR3 has 16 residues. These data originate in a study of cytomegalovirus exposure and HLA in healthy donors. Study in general: An early release of data contained around 80 million unique TCRs, which came from HLA-typed donors.

Study observations and caveats: In a later analysis, fewer than 20,000 TCR beta sequences were associated with HLA alleles at 0.05 false discovery rate. There were approximately 150 TCR beta chains listed as cytomegalovirus-associated.

The specimen was PBMCs. The sequence derives from a woman between 35 and 50 years old in good health and CMV-seropositive. The V gene is TRBV5-4, the J gene TRBJ2-5; 8 bases line up with TRBD1. As DNA, the CDR3 is TGTGCCAGCAGCTTGACTGCCAGGGGGCTTCAAGAGACCCAGTACTTC. Translated, it gives CASSLTARGLQETQYF.